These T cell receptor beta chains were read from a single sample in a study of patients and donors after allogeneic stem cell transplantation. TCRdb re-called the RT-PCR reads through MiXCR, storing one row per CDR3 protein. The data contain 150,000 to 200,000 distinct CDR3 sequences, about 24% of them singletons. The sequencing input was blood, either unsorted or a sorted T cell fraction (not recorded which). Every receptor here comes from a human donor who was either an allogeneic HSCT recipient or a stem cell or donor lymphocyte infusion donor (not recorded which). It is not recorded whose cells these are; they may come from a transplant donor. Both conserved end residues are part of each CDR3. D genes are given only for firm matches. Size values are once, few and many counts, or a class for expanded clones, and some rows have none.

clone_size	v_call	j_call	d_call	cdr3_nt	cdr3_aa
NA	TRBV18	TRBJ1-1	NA	TGTGCCAGCATCTTACAGCGGGGGGTGACTGAAGCTTTCTTT	CASILQRGVTEAFF
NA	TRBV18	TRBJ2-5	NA	TGTGCCAGCTCACTTACGGATGGGGCATTGGAGACCCAGTACTTC	CASSLTDGALETQYF
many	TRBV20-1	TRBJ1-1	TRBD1	TGCAGTGCTAGAGCTCCGACAGGGTTGAACACTGAAGCTTTCTTT	CSARAPTGLNTEAFF
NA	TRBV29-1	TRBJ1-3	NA	TGCAGCTCCTTTGGGCGGCTTGGAAACACCATATATTTT	CSSFGRLGNTIYF
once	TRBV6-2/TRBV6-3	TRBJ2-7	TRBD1	TGTGCCAGCAGTTACCGGACAGGGCTGAGCTCCTACGAGCAGTACTTC	CASSYRTGLSSYEQYF
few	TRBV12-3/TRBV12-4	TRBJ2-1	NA	TGTGCCAGCAGTTCCCCCTATGGGGCCAATCCCTACAATGAGCAGTTCTTC	CASSSPYGANPYNEQFF
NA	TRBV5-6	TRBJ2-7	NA	TGTGCCAGCAGCTTGTCAGGGCACGAATACTACGAGCAGTACTTC	CASSLSGHEYYEQYF
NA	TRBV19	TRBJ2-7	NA	TGTGCCAGTAGTATCCGACAGGAGTCTTTATACGAGCAGTACTTC	CASSIRQESLYEQYF
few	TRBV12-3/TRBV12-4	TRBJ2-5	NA	TGTGCCAGCAGTTTACCATCGACAGACCGGGAGACCCAGTACTTC	CASSLPSTDRETQYF
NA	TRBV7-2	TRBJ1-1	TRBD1	TGTGCCAGCAGTTTTTATCCGACAGGGGGGAACACTGAAGCTTTCTTT	CASSFYPTGGNTEAFF
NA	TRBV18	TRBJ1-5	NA	TGTGCCAGCTCACCTACGGACACCAGCAATCAGCCCCAGCATTTT	CASSPTDTSNQPQHF
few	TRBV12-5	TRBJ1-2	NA	TGTGCTAGTGGTTTGACAGAGTTGAATGGCTACACCTTC	CASGLTELNGYTF
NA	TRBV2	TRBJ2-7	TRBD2	TGTGCCAGCAGACAAACTGCGGGGGGCGGGTCCTACGAGCAGTACTTC	CASRQTAGGGSYEQYF
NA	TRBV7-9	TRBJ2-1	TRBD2	TGTGCCAGCAGCTTACTAGCGGCCTACAATGAGCAGTTCTTC	CASSLLAAYNEQFF
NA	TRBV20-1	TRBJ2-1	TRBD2	TGCAGTGCTAGAGATTACGAGCGGGGCGACAATGAGGGGCAGTTCTTC	CSARDYERGDNEGQFF
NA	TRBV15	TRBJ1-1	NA	TGTGCCACCAGCCGGGCCACTCAGAACACTGAAGCTTTCTTT	CATSRATQNTEAFF
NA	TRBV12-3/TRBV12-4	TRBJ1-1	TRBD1	TGTGCCAGCAGTCCTGGGGACAGGGTGAACACTGAAGCTTTCTTT	CASSPGDRVNTEAFF
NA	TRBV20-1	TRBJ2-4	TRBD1	TGCAGTGCTGACAGGGAACCGACTGGGGACATTCAGTACTTC	CSADREPTGDIQYF
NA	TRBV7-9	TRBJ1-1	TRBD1	TGTGCCAGCAGCTTGGACCGGGACAGGAACACTGAAGCTTTCTTT	CASSLDRDRNTEAFF
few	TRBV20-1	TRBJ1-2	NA	TGCAGTGCTAGTTATGATATCTATGGCTACACCTTC	CSASYDIYGYTF
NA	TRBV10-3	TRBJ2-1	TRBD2	TGTGCCGTCCGGGGGGGAGGTTATTACAATGAGCAGTTCTTC	CAVRGGGYYNEQFF
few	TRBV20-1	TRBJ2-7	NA	TGCAGTGCCATACTAGCTGCAAGCTCCTACGAGCAGTACTTC	CSAILAASSYEQYF
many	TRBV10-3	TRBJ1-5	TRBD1	TGTGCCATCAGGCTGGACAGGGAGGGTCCCCAGCATTTT	CAIRLDREGPQHF
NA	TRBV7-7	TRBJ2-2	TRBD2	TGTGCTAGCGGTTCGACTAGCGGGAGGGACTCCGGGGAGCTGTTTTTT	CASGSTSGRDSGELFF
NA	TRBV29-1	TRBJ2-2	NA	TGCAGCGTTGAGAGACAGCCCACCGGGGAGCTGTTTTTT	CSVERQPTGELFF
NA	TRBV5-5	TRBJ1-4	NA	TGTGCCAGCAGCTGGACCCCGCGGGACCAGCATGAAAAACTGATTTTT	CASSWTPRDQHEKLIF
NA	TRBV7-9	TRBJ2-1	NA	TGTGCCAGCAGCTTAGAACTAGCAGTGGGCAATGAGCAGTTCTTC	CASSLELAVGNEQFF
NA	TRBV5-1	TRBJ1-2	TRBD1	TGCGCCAGCAGCGCTGGGACAGCCAACTTTAACTATGGCTACACCTTC	CASSAGTANFNYGYTF
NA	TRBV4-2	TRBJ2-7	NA	TGTGCCAGCAGCCAAGGACTTATAAGCTCCTACGAGCAGTACTTC	CASSQGLISSYEQYF
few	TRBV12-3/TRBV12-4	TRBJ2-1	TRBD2	TGTGCCAGCAGTTTAATAGCGGGACTCTACAATGAGCAGTTCTTC	CASSLIAGLYNEQFF
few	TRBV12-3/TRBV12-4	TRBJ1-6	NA	TGTGCCAGCAGTCCTGTAGATTCACCCCTCCACTTT	CASSPVDSPLHF
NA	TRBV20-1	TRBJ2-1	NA	TGCAGTGCTAGAGACGGGGGACGGAGGGAATACAATGAGCAGTTCTTC	CSARDGGRREYNEQFF
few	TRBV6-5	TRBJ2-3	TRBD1	TGTGCCAGCAGCCTCGACAGGGCTTCAGATACGCAGTATTTT	CASSLDRASDTQYF
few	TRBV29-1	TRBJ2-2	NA	TGCAGCGGGGACCTTAGGGGCACCGGGGAGCTGTTTTTT	CSGDLRGTGELFF